This entry lists 17 T cell receptor beta chains sequenced from one sample in a study of T cell repertoires in cytomegalovirus infection. TCRdb re-derived calls from the reads in MiXCR, one entry per CDR3 protein. The data contain hundreds of thousands of distinct CDR3 sequences, 35% to 45% of them seen just once; the ten biggest clones take up around 2.8%. Sequenced sample: PBMCs. Receptors were obtained from a human donor in good health (CMV status not recorded). Some clones in this sample may be carry-over from other donors' samples.

The V call is TRBV5-4, the J call TRBJ2-1, with 8 bases fitting TRBD1. This CDR3 has 14 residues. The trim removed 4 bases at V and 4 bases at J, leaving 4 bases unmatched. The germline gives CDR1 SGHNT, CDR2 YYREEE (reference sequence). The CDR3 sequence: CASSQGQEYNEQFF. In DNA, the CDR3 is TGTGCCAGCAGCCAGGGACAGGAGTACAATGAGCAGTTCTTC. Full variable domain (remainder filled in from reference TRBV5-4 and TRBJ2-1): ETGVTQSPTHLIKTRGQQVTLRCSSQSGHNTVSWYQQALGQGPQFIFQYYREEENGRGNFPPRFSGLQFPNYSSELNVNALELDDSALYLCASSQGQEYNEQFFGPGTRLTVL.

The rearrangement links TRBV4-1 to TRBJ1-2; no definite D call. The CDR3 has 14 amino acids. CDR1 and CDR2 (germline): MGHRA, YSYEKL. V lost 4 bases and J lost 1, with 10 bases in between. As DNA, the CDR3 is TGCGCCAGCAGCCCCTGGACGGGTAACTATGGCTACACCTTC. Protein product: CASSPWTGNYGYTF.

V is TRBV9 and J is TRBJ2-7; TRBD2 matches at 9 bases. CDR3 size: 17 residues. After removal of 4 bases from V and 2 bases from J, the junction contained 13 bases not matched to a gene. CDR1 SGDLS and CDR2 YYNGEE come from the germline V gene. The CDR3 is CASSPGTSLVVTYEQYF. CDR3 bases: TGTGCCAGCAGCCCCGGGACTAGCCTGGTGGTCACCTACGAGCAGTACTTC.

The gene calls are TRBV20-1 and TRBJ2-2; TRBD1 matches at 7 bases. The CDR3 is made up of 14 amino acids. Looked up from germline, CDR1 is DFQATT and CDR2 is SNEGSKA (reference sequence). V gave up 5 bases and J gave up 5 bases; unmatched junction bases: 8. CDR3 amino acids: CSASNLQGTGELFF. Written as DNA, the CDR3 is TGCAGTGCTTCGAACCTACAGGGGACCGGGGAGCTGTTTTTT.

In its sample, this clonotype was seen many times. The chain links TRBV11-2 to TRBJ2-3, with 10 positions matching TRBD1. With V trimmed by 5 bases and J by 4 bases, 6 bases remained unmatched. There are 15 residues in the CDR3. CDR1 is SGHAT and CDR2 is FQNNGV in the germline V gene. Written as DNA, the CDR3 is TGTGCCAGCAGCCGTCGGACAGGGGGTTCAGATACGCAGTATTTT. Translated, it gives CASSRRTGGSDTQYF.

Concerning this clonotype itself: No conserved phenylalanine or tryptophan ends this CDR3, so it is likely a read error. The rearrangement joins TRBV7-8 to TRBJ2-7; D is unresolved. From germline, CDR1 is SGHVS and CDR2 FQNEAQ. There are 15 residues in the CDR3. The ends were cut back, 2 bases at V and 4 bases at J, with 15 bases in the middle. CDR3 DNA: TGTGCCAGCAGCTTATCCGCCGCCGCCGGGTACGAGCAGTACTTA. It codes for CASSLSAAAGYEQYL.

This clonotype was detected ten times or more. This chain connects TRBV7-2 to TRBJ2-3, with D perhaps TRBD1 (6 bases). This CDR3 region has 14 residues. With 1 base removed from V and 5 bases from J, the gap between germline ends came to 10 bases. Germline V gene data show CDR1 as SGHTA and CDR2 as FQGNSA. For the CDR3, the DNA is TGTGCCAGCAGCTTAGTCCAGGGACAAGATACGCAGTATTTT. Protein product: CASSLVQGQDTQYF.

CDR3 DNA sequence: TGCAGTGCTACCGGGGGGTCGACCAATCAGCCCCAGCATTTT. Protein product: CSATGGSTNQPQHF. V gene TRBV20-1 combines with J gene TRBJ1-5, with D maybe TRBD1 (5 bases). Germline V CDR1 and CDR2: DFQATT, SNEGSKA (reference sequence). This CDR3 comprises 14 residues. V dropped 4 bases and J dropped 3 bases, with 13 bases sitting between them.

The chain couples TRBV7-9 to TRBJ2-7, with TRBD2 as a possible D gene (7 bases). The CDR3 is made up of 15 amino acids. Per germline, CDR1 SEHNR and CDR2 FQNEAQ (reference sequence). Trimming pared 1 base from V and 6 bases from J, leaving 16 bases between. Here the CDR3 DNA reads TGTGCCAGCAGCTTAGAGGGAGGGGGAGTTCGCGAGCAGTACTTC. Amino acids: CASSLEGGGVREQYF.

In this sample, this clonotype turned up many times. The genes are TRBV28 and TRBJ2-7; possibly TRBD1 for D (6 bases). The CDR3 totals 15 residues. V dropped 4 bases and J dropped 1 base, with 14 bases sitting between them. The germline V gene has CDR1 MDHEN and CDR2 SYDVKM. The CDR3 DNA follows: TGTGCCAGCAGTTATCAGGGGACCCGTTCCTACGAGCAGTACTTC. This encodes CASSYQGTRSYEQYF.

This clonotype was detected only a few times. The chain employs TRBV25-1 and TRBJ2-3, with a tentative D call TRBD2 (6 bases). Germline V gene lookup returns CDR1 MGHDK and CDR2 SYGVNS. V lost 7 bases and J lost 0, with 14 bases in between. The CDR3 loop spans 15 amino acids. The CDR3, as DNA: TGTGCCAGCATGGGCGGGACCCCTAGCACAGATACGCAGTATTTT. Protein: CASMGGTPSTDTQYF.

There are a few counts of this clonotype. CDR3 nucleotides: TGTGCCAGCAGCCCAAGTAGGGGGTTCCCCTACGAGCAGTACTTC. Its protein product is CASSPSRGFPYEQYF. The chain carries TRBV7-6 and TRBJ2-7, with D possibly matching TRBD1 (6 bases). V lost 5 bases, J lost 2 bases, and 16 bases lay in between. The CDR3 is 15 amino acids. Germline CDR1 is SGHVS and CDR2 is FNYEAQ. The full variable domain, completed using reference TRBV7-6 and TRBJ2-7, is GAGVSQSPRYKVTKRGQDVALRCDPISGHVSLYWYRQALGQGPEFLTYFNYEAQQDKSGLPNDRFSAERPEGSISTLTIQRTEQRDSAMYRCASSPSRGFPYEQYFGPGTRLTVT.

This clonotype turned up a few times. The J gene is TRBJ2-1, the V gene TRBV7-1; no reliable D call. TRBV7-1 is an open reading frame, and its role is uncertain. The CDR3 is 18 amino acids. V gave up 5 bases and J gave up 0 bases, with 20 bases separating them. The CDR3 sequence: CASSPRPGSPSSYNEQFF. In nucleotides, the CDR3 is TGTGCCAGCAGCCCAAGGCCGGGCAGCCCGAGCTCCTACAATGAGCAGTTCTTC.

In this sample, this clonotype turned up a few times. The chain employs TRBV12-3 or TRBV12-4 and TRBJ1-6; 7 positions match TRBD1. The junction had 7 bases not matched to a gene; V was cut back by 3 bases and J by 11 bases. The CDR3 totals 14 residues. In DNA, the CDR3 is TGTGCCAGCAGTTTTGGGACAGCCTTCGCACCCCTCCACTTT. Its protein product is CASSFGTAFAPLHF.

Ten or more counts support this clonotype. J is TRBJ1-3 and V is TRBV27; D is possibly TRBD1 (6 bases). Germline CDR1 is MNHEY and CDR2 is SMNVEV (reference sequence). The CDR3 contains 14 residues. V lost 9 bases, J lost 2 bases, and 14 bases lay in between. CDR3 DNA: TGTGCCAGTAGCCTCAGGGGAGCTGGAAACACCATATATTTT. Translating it yields CASSLRGAGNTIYF.

The V gene is TRBV28, the J gene TRBJ1-2; D unclear. The germline V gene encodes CDR1 MDHEN and CDR2 SYDVKM. CDR3 length: 17 amino acids. Trimming removed 6 bases from V and 6 bases from J, with 26 bases in between. In DNA form, the CDR3 reads TGTGCCAGCAGCCACCCCCGGGAGTTTTTCTCGCCAGATGGCTACACCTTC. Protein sequence: CASSHPREFFSPDGYTF.

V usage is TRBV7-8 and J usage is TRBJ1-5; D perhaps matches TRBD1 (5 bases). CDR3 length: 15 amino acids. Germline V CDR1 and CDR2: SGHVS, FQNEAQ. V dropped 4 bases and J dropped 1 base, with 11 bases sitting between them. The chain's CDR3 is CASSSHRTSNQPQHF. CDR3 nucleotide sequence: TGTGCCAGCAGCTCCCACCGGACAAGCAATCAGCCCCAGCATTTT.